Listed below are T cell receptor beta chains from one sample, sequenced in a study of tumor-infiltrating lymphocytes in primary liver carcinoma. In TCRdb, the multiplex PCR reads were re-called with MiXCR into one record per CDR3 protein. The sample includes 100,000 or so distinct CDR3 sequences, around two thirds of them seen just once. Sequences were obtained from liver tumor tissue from sampling region 5. The receptors stem from an older woman with primary liver carcinoma and hepatitis B virus infection. Each CDR3 is given with its conserved first and last residue. D genes are given only for firm matches. Rows may omit the clone size; those that give it use once, few, many or a size class.

d_call	v_call	clone_size	j_call	cdr3_nt	cdr3_aa
NA	TRBV28	NA	TRBJ1-1	TGTGCCAGCAGTATTAGGGTGAACACTGAAGCTTTCTTT	CASSIRVNTEAFF
NA	TRBV11-2	medium-sized	TRBJ2-7	TGTGCCAGCACCAGGACATCTTCTAACTACTACGAGCAGTACTTC	CASTRTSSNYYEQYF
TRBD1	TRBV12-3/TRBV12-4	many	TRBJ1-1	TGTGCCAGCAGCGCGACAGGGGGGAGCACTGAAGCTTTCTTT	CASSATGGSTEAFF
NA	TRBV6-5	NA	TRBJ1-1	TGTGCCAGGAGACGGTCGTCGGGGACGGGTTCTGAAGCTTTCTTT	CARRRSSGTGSEAFF
NA	TRBV5-1	NA	TRBJ2-1	TGCGCCAGCAGCTTGGTCAACAGGACAATTGACAATGAGCAGTTCTTC	CASSLVNRTIDNEQFF
NA	TRBV6-6	NA	TRBJ1-2	TGTGCCAGCAGTTACGAGGGGGATTATGGCTACACCTTC	CASSYEGDYGYTF
NA	TRBV7-9	NA	TRBJ1-2	TGTCCCAGCGGCTTAGCACAGTGTGGCTACACCTTC	CPSGLAQCGYTF
TRBD1	TRBV29-1	NA	TRBJ2-4	TGCAGCGTAACCCCCACCGGGACAGCTCAAATCATTCAGTACTTC	CSVTPTGTAQIIQYF
NA	TRBV4-1	many	TRBJ1-2	TGCGCCAGCAGCCAACCCGCTCGGACCACTGATGGCTACACCTTC	CASSQPARTTDGYTF
TRBD2	TRBV28	NA	TRBJ2-1	TGTGCCACCAGGCCTCTAAACCTAGCGGGATCGTTGGACTACAATGAGCAGTTCTTC	CATRPLNLAGSLDYNEQFF
NA	TRBV11-1	few	TRBJ2-7	TGTGCCAGCAGCTGGAAGAGGGCCGCCTACGAGCAGTACTTC	CASSWKRAAYEQYF
NA	TRBV29-1	NA	TRBJ2-6	TGCAACGTTGGGGGAACTGGGGTCAACTTCCTGACTTTC	CNVGGTGVNFLTF
NA	TRBV2	NA	TRBJ1-1	TGTGCCAGTAGTGGAGACTTCAGGGCATCTGTTGAAGCTTTCTTT	CASSGDFRASVEAFF
TRBD2	TRBV7-8	once	TRBJ2-1	TGTGCCAGCAGCTTAAGTCTAGCGGGATACAATGAGCAGTTCTTC	CASSLSLAGYNEQFF
NA	TRBV11-2	once	TRBJ2-7	TGTACCAGCAGCTTGGGAGTTTACTACGAGCAGTACTTC	CTSSLGVYYEQYF
TRBD2	TRBV11-2	NA	TRBJ2-2	TGTGCCGGCAGCTTAGGACTAGCGGGACCCGAGGAGCTGTTTTTT	CAGSLGLAGPEELFF
TRBD1	TRBV29-1	NA	TRBJ2-1	TGCAGCGCCCCTCTGTTGGAGGGACAGGTTTCCTACAATGAGCAGTTCTTC	CSAPLLEGQVSYNEQFF
NA	TRBV2	NA	TRBJ2-7	TGTGCCAGCACGAGAGAGGGGTCCGACTACGAGCAGTACTTC	CASTREGSDYEQYF
TRBD1	TRBV28	many	TRBJ2-7	TGTGCCAGCACCGCAGGGGGTTCCTACGAGCAGTACTTC	CASTAGGSYEQYF
NA	TRBV12-3/TRBV12-4	NA	TRBJ1-1	TGTGCCAGCAGTGCAGGAACCGGACAAGGGAACACTGAAGCTTTATTT	CASSAGTGQGNTEALF
NA	TRBV7-3	NA	TRBJ1-1	TGTGCCAGCAGCTTACAGATGAACACTGAAGCTTTCTTT	CASSLQMNTEAFF
NA	TRBV11-3	NA	TRBJ2-7	TGTGCCAACAGCTTAGATCGGTTAGGGATACCGGGGACCTACGAGCAGTACTTC	CANSLDRLGIPGTYEQYF
NA	TRBV2	NA	TRBJ2-3	TGTGCCAGCAGGGGGGACTTAACAGATACGCAGTATTTT	CASRGDLTDTQYF
TRBD1	TRBV20-1	once	TRBJ1-4	TGCAGTGCCCCCGAAACAGGGGGCTATGAAAAACTGTTTTTT	CSAPETGGYEKLFF
NA	TRBV12-3/TRBV12-4	many	TRBJ1-5	TGTGCCAGCAGTTTAGGTCGGACGGAAAATCAGCCCCAGCATTTT	CASSLGRTENQPQHF
TRBD2	TRBV20-1	NA	TRBJ2-1	TGCAGTGCTACCAGCGGGAGTTTCGGTGAGCAGTTCTTC	CSATSGSFGEQFF
NA	TRBV7-8	many	TRBJ2-3	TGTGCCAGCTCACACTTGGGGACTTCAGATACGCAGTATTTT	CASSHLGTSDTQYF
TRBD2	TRBV20-1	NA	TRBJ2-1	TGCAGTGCTCCGGGACTAGCCTCCTACAATGAGCAGTTCTTC	CSAPGLASYNEQFF
NA	TRBV5-6	once	TRBJ1-6	TGTCCCAGCACCTTGTACGGGAATTCACCCCTCCACTTT	CPSTLYGNSPLHF
TRBD2	TRBV15	NA	TRBJ2-3	TGTGCCACCAGCACCGGGACTAGCGGGAGATTAGATACGCAGTATTTT	CATSTGTSGRLDTQYF
NA	TRBV11-2	NA	TRBJ1-5	TGTGCCAGCAGCTCAGTGGGCTGCAACAATCAGCCCCAACATTTT	CASSSVGCNNQPQHF
NA	TRBV11-3	large	TRBJ2-5	TGTGCCAGCAGCTCCCGTCGGGGGTACCAAGAGACCCAGTACTTC	CASSSRRGYQETQYF
NA	TRBV28	once	TRBJ2-2	TGTGTCAGCAGTCCTGCCTCGTTGTCCGGGGAGCTGTTTTTT	CVSSPASLSGELFF
NA	TRBV4-2	NA	TRBJ2-3	TGTGTCAGCAACCAAGGACAAGACACAGATACGCAGTATTTT	CVSNQGQDTDTQYF
NA	TRBV4-2	NA	TRBJ2-2	TGTGTCAGCAGCCAAGATTTAATACTGGTGGGAGGAGGCACCGGGGAGCTGTTTTTT	CVSSQDLILVGGGTGELFF
NA	TRBV11-3	once	TRBJ2-3	TGCGCCAGCAGCCCGACCCAAGAGGCCGTTGGCACAGATACGCAGTATTTT	CASSPTQEAVGTDTQYF
NA	TRBV10-3	NA	TRBJ1-5	TGTGCCTTCTGTGAGACGAATCAGCCCCAGCATTTT	CAFCETNQPQHF
NA	TRBV11-1	NA	TRBJ2-7	TGCGCCAGCAGCTTAAGCGGGCGGGGGCACGAGCAATACTTC	CASSLSGRGHEQYF
TRBD2	TRBV11-2	NA	TRBJ2-1	TGCCCTAGCAGCAGGAGACTAGCGGGAGGGCCGGGGGATGAGCAGTTCTTC	CPSSRRLAGGPGDEQFF
NA	TRBV7-9	NA	TRBJ2-4	TGTGACAGCAGCTTAAGGGACATGAACATTCAGTACTTC	CDSSLRDMNIQYF
NA	TRBV4-1	NA	TRBJ2-1	TGCGCCAGCAGCCATACAACCCGGGCAGCAAAGTACAATGAGCAGTTCTTC	CASSHTTRAAKYNEQFF
NA	TRBV10-3	NA	TRBJ2-6	TGCGCCATCAGTGCTCGGGACCGTGTTTTTGGGGCCAACGTCCTGACTTTC	CAISARDRVFGANVLTF
NA	TRBV11-2	once	TRBJ1-3	TGTACCAGCACCAGCCCAGATCGGAACACCACATATTTT	CTSTSPDRNTTYF
NA	TRBV5-1	NA	TRBJ1-2	TGCGCCAGCAGATTGGTGGGTGGGGACCCCATCTACACCTTC	CASRLVGGDPIYTF
TRBD1	TRBV29-1	NA	TRBJ1-1	TGCAGCGGAGGGACAGCCATGAGCACTGAAGCCTTCTTT	CSGGTAMSTEAFF
NA	TRBV10-3	many	TRBJ1-1	TGTGCCACCGGGGTAGGTCTCCAGTACGCTGAAGCTTTCTTT	CATGVGLQYAEAFF
NA	TRBV6-5	many	TRBJ2-1	TGTGCCAGCAGCACCGGGACGGAGTCCTACAATGAGCAGTTCTTC	CASSTGTESYNEQFF
NA	TRBV11-2	NA	TRBJ1-5	TGTGCCAGCAGCTCAACCTGGTTACAAGGGGCAGATACGCAGCATTTT	CASSSTWLQGADTQHF
NA	TRBV11-2	NA	TRBJ2-2	TGTGCCAGCAGCTTGGGCGTGACGGACACCGGGGAGCTGTTTTTT	CASSLGVTDTGELFF
NA	TRBV11-2	NA	TRBJ2-1	TGTGCCAGCAGCTTAGGTGGTAGCGGTAGACCTCAATACAATGAGCATTTCTTC	CASSLGGSGRPQYNEHFF
NA	TRBV6-5	NA	TRBJ1-4	TGTGCCAGTAGATCCGGGACAATTGAAAAAGTGTTTTTT	CASRSGTIEKVFF